This TCR beta chain came from a study of shared clonotypes between healthy human individuals. The method was immunoSEQ multiplex PCR; TCRdb's version includes in-frame clones alone and lacks a portion of them. The sample lists about 1 million clones, more than 65% occurring once. The study, taken as a whole, reports: Some clonotypes were shared by all four sorted-subset donors, while others were not shared. The non-shared ones had lower generation probabilities than the shared ones.

Concerning this clone: Its target is unknown.

The CDR3 sequence is 15 residues long. The germline CDR1 and CDR2 sequences are SGHNT and YYREEE (reference sequence). V was pared by 4 bases and J by 1 base, with 7 bases of the junction left unmatched. Specimen: memory CD4+ T cells sorted from blood. The subset here: CD45RA-negative fraction. The chain links TRBV5-4 to TRBJ1-1; 7 bases map to TRBD1. This sequence was found in a young man in good health. The CDR3 protein is CASSPGTARNTEAFF. The CDR3 DNA is TGTGCCAGCAGCCCAGGGACAGCGCGGAACACTGAAGCTTTCTTT.